What follows describes a single TCR beta chain. Its antigen is not known. The method was immunoSEQ multiplex PCR; TCRdb's version includes in-frame clones alone and lacks a portion of them. Found here are 2,500,000 or so clones, around 94% of them singletons; the top ten hold over 0.12%. The sample comes from a study of shared clonotypes between healthy human individuals. Study-wide background: CD8 memory received one plate per donor, CD8 naive two, CD4 memory three and CD4 naive three. Study observations and caveats: Estimated clonotype richness was generally higher in naive than memory subsets.

With V trimmed by 0 bases and J by 6 bases, 17 bases remained unmatched. The CDR3 runs to 19 residues. CDR1 and CDR2 (germline): LNHNV, YYDKDF (reference sequence). Specimen: naive CD4+ T cells sorted from blood. As to subset: CD45RA+ positively selected. This sequence joins TRBV15 and TRBJ2-3, with 8 positions matching TRBD1. This clonotype originated in a man between 18 and 29 years old in good health. The chain's CDR3 is CATSRDQGTRGPLDDTQYF. The CDR3 DNA sequence: TGTGCCACCAGCAGAGATCAGGGGACCAGGGGGCCTTTAGATGATACGCAGTATTTT. The entire variable domain, with the rest obtained from reference TRBV15 and TRBJ2-3, is as follows: DAMVIQNPRYQVTQFGKPVTLSCSQTLNHNVMYWYQQKSSQAPKLLFHYYDKDFNNEADTPDNFQSRRPNTSFCFLDIRSPGLGDTAMYLCATSRDQGTRGPLDDTQYFGPGTRLTVL.